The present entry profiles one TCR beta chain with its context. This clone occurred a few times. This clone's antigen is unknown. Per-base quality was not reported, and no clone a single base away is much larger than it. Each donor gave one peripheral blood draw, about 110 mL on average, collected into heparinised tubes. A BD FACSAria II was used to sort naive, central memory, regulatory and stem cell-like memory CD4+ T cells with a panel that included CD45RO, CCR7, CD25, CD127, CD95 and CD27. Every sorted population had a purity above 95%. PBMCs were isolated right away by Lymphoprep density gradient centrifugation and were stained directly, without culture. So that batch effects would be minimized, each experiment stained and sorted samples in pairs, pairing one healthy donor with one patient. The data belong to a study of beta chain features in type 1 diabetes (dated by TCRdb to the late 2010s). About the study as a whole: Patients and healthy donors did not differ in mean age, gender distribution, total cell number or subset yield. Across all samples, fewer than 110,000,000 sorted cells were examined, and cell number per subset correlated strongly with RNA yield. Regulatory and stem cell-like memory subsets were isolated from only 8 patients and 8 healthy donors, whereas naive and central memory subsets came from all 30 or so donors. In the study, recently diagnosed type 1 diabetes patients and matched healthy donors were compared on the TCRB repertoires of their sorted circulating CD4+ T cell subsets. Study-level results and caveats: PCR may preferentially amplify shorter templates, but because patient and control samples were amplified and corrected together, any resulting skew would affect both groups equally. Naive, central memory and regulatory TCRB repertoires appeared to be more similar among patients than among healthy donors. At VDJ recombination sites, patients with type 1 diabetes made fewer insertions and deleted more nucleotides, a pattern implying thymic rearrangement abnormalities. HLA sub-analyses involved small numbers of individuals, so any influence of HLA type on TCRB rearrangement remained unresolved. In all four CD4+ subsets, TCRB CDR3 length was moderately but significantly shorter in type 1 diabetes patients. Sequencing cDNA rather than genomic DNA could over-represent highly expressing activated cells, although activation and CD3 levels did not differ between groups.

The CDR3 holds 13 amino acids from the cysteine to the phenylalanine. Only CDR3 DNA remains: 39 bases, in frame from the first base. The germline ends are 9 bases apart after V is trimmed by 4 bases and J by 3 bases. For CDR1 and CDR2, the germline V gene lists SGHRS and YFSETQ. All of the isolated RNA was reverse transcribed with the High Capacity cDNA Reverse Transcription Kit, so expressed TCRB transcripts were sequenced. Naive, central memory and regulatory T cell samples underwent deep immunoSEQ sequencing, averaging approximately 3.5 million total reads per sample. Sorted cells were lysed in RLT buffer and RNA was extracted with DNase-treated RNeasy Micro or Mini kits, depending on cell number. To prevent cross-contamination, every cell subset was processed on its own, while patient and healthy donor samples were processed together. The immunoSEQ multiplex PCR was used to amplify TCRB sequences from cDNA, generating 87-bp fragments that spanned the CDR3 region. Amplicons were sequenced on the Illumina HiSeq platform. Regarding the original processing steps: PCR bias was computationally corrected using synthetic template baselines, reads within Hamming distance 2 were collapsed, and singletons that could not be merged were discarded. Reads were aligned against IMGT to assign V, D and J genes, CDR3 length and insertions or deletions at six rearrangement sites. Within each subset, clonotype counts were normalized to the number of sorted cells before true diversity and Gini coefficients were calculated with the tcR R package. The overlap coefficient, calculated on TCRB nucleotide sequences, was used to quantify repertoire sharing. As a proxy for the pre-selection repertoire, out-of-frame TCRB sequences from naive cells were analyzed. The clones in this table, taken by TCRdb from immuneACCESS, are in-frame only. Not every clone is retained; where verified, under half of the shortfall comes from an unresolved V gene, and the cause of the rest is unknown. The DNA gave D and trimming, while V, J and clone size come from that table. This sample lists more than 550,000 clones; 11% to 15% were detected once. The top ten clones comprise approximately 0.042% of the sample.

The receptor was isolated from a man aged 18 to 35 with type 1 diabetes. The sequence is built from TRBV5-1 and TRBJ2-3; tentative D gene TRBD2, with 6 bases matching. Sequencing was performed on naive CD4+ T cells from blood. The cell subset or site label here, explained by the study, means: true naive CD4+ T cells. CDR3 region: CASSGDSTDTQYF. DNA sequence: TGCGCCAGCAGCGGGGACTCTACAGATACGCAGTATTTT.